A selection of T cell receptor beta chains follows, all from one sample in a study of T-cell memory formation after mild COVID-19. In TCRdb, the 5' RACE reads were re-called with MiXCR into one record per CDR3 protein. The data show roughly 580,000 distinct CDR3 sequences, under 20% seen once. The specimen sequenced was PBMCs or a T cell subset sorted from them (not recorded which). These receptors were collected from an adult woman who had mild COVID-19 (a few samples of this study predate the infection). Cell type and time point are not known. Each CDR3 is given with its conserved first and last residue. A D gene is named only where the DNA matches it firmly. Clone size appears in some rows only: once, few, many, or a class for an expanded clone.

d_call: -; v_call: TRBV30; clone_size: few; j_call: TRBJ2-2; cdr3_aa: CAWSIIRNTGELFF
d_call: -; v_call: TRBV7-9; clone_size: -; j_call: TRBJ1-3; cdr3_aa: CASRPDAGQYDRNTIYF
d_call: TRBD1; v_call: TRBV5-1; clone_size: few; j_call: TRBJ1-1; cdr3_aa: CASSWGTGRLTEAFF
d_call: -; v_call: TRBV5-1; clone_size: few; j_call: TRBJ2-3; cdr3_aa: CASSVRPGDTQYF
d_call: -; v_call: TRBV27; clone_size: -; j_call: TRBJ2-5; cdr3_aa: CASSSSLGAEKTQYF
d_call: TRBD2; v_call: TRBV24-1; clone_size: -; j_call: TRBJ2-5; cdr3_aa: CATSRREGRQETQYF
d_call: TRBD1; v_call: TRBV5-1; clone_size: -; j_call: TRBJ2-7; cdr3_aa: CASSLGPDRSSYEQYF
d_call: TRBD1; v_call: TRBV20-1; clone_size: -; j_call: TRBJ2-5; cdr3_aa: CSARDPGTEPQETQYF
d_call: TRBD1; v_call: TRBV14; clone_size: -; j_call: TRBJ1-1; cdr3_aa: CASSQARTGEAFF
d_call: -; v_call: TRBV7-6; clone_size: many; j_call: TRBJ2-7; cdr3_aa: CASSLAFGHYEQYF
d_call: -; v_call: TRBV4-1; clone_size: many; j_call: TRBJ2-5; cdr3_aa: CASSRSGAEETQYF
d_call: -; v_call: TRBV5-1; clone_size: -; j_call: TRBJ1-1; cdr3_aa: CASSPQLGYTEAFF
d_call: TRBD1; v_call: TRBV7-9; clone_size: -; j_call: TRBJ1-5; cdr3_aa: CASSFQTGRREHQPQHF
d_call: TRBD2; v_call: TRBV7-9; clone_size: -; j_call: TRBJ2-7; cdr3_aa: CASSPSGSYSYEQYF
d_call: -; v_call: TRBV7-8; clone_size: -; j_call: TRBJ2-1; cdr3_aa: CASSFRRGADWYNEQFF
d_call: TRBD1; v_call: TRBV3-1; clone_size: few; j_call: TRBJ1-4; cdr3_aa: CASSRRDRGRGGEKLFF
d_call: TRBD1; v_call: TRBV3-1; clone_size: -; j_call: TRBJ2-1; cdr3_aa: CASSLPGTGKNEQFF
d_call: -; v_call: TRBV14; clone_size: few; j_call: TRBJ2-5; cdr3_aa: CASSQESLRETQYF
d_call: -; v_call: TRBV27; clone_size: few; j_call: TRBJ1-1; cdr3_aa: CASSSRQAGVNTEAFF
d_call: TRBD2; v_call: TRBV5-1; clone_size: few; j_call: TRBJ2-3; cdr3_aa: CASSLAPQTSSADTQYF
d_call: -; v_call: TRBV12-3/TRBV12-4; clone_size: -; j_call: TRBJ2-3; cdr3_aa: CASGDFTDTQYF
d_call: -; v_call: TRBV6-2/TRBV6-3; clone_size: few; j_call: TRBJ1-5; cdr3_aa: CASSRAGGNQPQHF
d_call: -; v_call: TRBV3-1; clone_size: -; j_call: TRBJ2-1; cdr3_aa: CASSQGQVQSNEQFF
d_call: TRBD2; v_call: TRBV7-6; clone_size: -; j_call: TRBJ2-2; cdr3_aa: CASQRGRSGGELFF
d_call: TRBD2; v_call: TRBV12-3/TRBV12-4; clone_size: many; j_call: TRBJ2-5; cdr3_aa: CASSERRSPGLEGF
d_call: TRBD2; v_call: TRBV18; clone_size: few; j_call: TRBJ2-2; cdr3_aa: CASSLAGLANTGELFF
d_call: TRBD2; v_call: TRBV10-3; clone_size: few; j_call: TRBJ2-3; cdr3_aa: CAITATSGSRTDTQYF
d_call: -; v_call: TRBV27; clone_size: few; j_call: TRBJ2-7; cdr3_aa: CASSFGRVYEQYF
d_call: TRBD2; v_call: TRBV12-3/TRBV12-4; clone_size: -; j_call: TRBJ2-1; cdr3_aa: CASSPSSGTYGEQFF
d_call: TRBD2; v_call: TRBV5-6; clone_size: few; j_call: TRBJ2-2; cdr3_aa: CASSLGGGPNTGELFF
d_call: -; v_call: TRBV24-1; clone_size: -; j_call: TRBJ2-1; cdr3_aa: CATSDLSGISSYNEQFF
d_call: -; v_call: TRBV5-1; clone_size: -; j_call: TRBJ2-5; cdr3_aa: CASSPGPGFGETQYF
d_call: -; v_call: TRBV15; clone_size: few; j_call: TRBJ2-7; cdr3_aa: CATSSERDDSEQYF
d_call: -; v_call: TRBV6-6; clone_size: -; j_call: TRBJ2-4; cdr3_aa: CASIDLSKNIQYF
d_call: TRBD2; v_call: TRBV6-2/TRBV6-3; clone_size: few; j_call: TRBJ2-1; cdr3_aa: CASSRVRLAYNEQFF
d_call: TRBD1; v_call: TRBV7-8; clone_size: -; j_call: TRBJ1-1; cdr3_aa: CASSFPQGGSAEAFF
d_call: TRBD1; v_call: TRBV30; clone_size: -; j_call: TRBJ1-2; cdr3_aa: CAWRGPGTGTHGYTF
d_call: TRBD1; v_call: TRBV9; clone_size: -; j_call: TRBJ1-3; cdr3_aa: CASSTGQGGNTIYF
d_call: -; v_call: TRBV7-2; clone_size: -; j_call: TRBJ2-5; cdr3_aa: CASRLGGRVRETQYF
d_call: -; v_call: TRBV30; clone_size: -; j_call: TRBJ2-5; cdr3_aa: CAWSRGTPRGETQYF
d_call: TRBD1; v_call: TRBV29-1; clone_size: -; j_call: TRBJ2-5; cdr3_aa: CSVGTGRETQYF
d_call: TRBD1; v_call: TRBV2; clone_size: many; j_call: TRBJ2-7; cdr3_aa: CASREQGGPYEQYF
d_call: TRBD2; v_call: TRBV12-3/TRBV12-4; clone_size: -; j_call: TRBJ2-1; cdr3_aa: CASSPKGGGENEQFF
d_call: TRBD1; v_call: TRBV29-1; clone_size: few; j_call: TRBJ2-7; cdr3_aa: CSVDRGRHEQYF
d_call: TRBD2; v_call: TRBV6-6; clone_size: -; j_call: TRBJ2-5; cdr3_aa: CASSYLGLAGVQETQYF
d_call: TRBD1; v_call: TRBV19; clone_size: few; j_call: TRBJ2-7; cdr3_aa: CATTPPGQGYEQYF
d_call: -; v_call: TRBV29-1; clone_size: few; j_call: TRBJ2-3; cdr3_aa: CSVEEGSSTDTQYF
d_call: -; v_call: TRBV13; clone_size: few; j_call: TRBJ1-4; cdr3_aa: CASSTRATNEKLFF
d_call: TRBD2; v_call: TRBV20-1; clone_size: few; j_call: TRBJ2-1; cdr3_aa: CSARGQLMVAGKGSYNEQFF
d_call: -; v_call: TRBV7-9; clone_size: -; j_call: TRBJ1-2; cdr3_aa: CASSMRRGSNYGYTF
d_call: TRBD1; v_call: TRBV7-8; clone_size: -; j_call: TRBJ1-1; cdr3_aa: CASSPSGQSEAFF
d_call: -; v_call: TRBV14; clone_size: -; j_call: TRBJ2-7; cdr3_aa: CASSQSRGTGYEQYF
d_call: -; v_call: TRBV7-2; clone_size: -; j_call: TRBJ2-3; cdr3_aa: CASSLVLFPPDTQYF